This paragraph covers one T cell receptor beta chain sequence. Generated by immunoSEQ multiplex PCR, the TCRdb table keeps only in-frame clones and is missing some. The sample carries some 260,000 clones, over 70% recorded once. The Seattle patients joined while their infection was active and were tracked longitudinally afterward. The data belong to a study of blood T cell repertoires in COVID-19. Study as a whole: COVID-19 samples collected from the United States, Italy and Spain covered acute and convalescent phases. The analysed material was cDNA or gDNA that came from T cells, B-cell-depleted T cells, or PBMCs.

The CDR3 runs 14 residues. V lost 1 base to trimming and J lost 0 bases, with 7 bases between them. Germline CDR1 and CDR2: SGHNT and YENEEA. The source is a woman aged 70-85 years with COVID-19, enrolled during active disease. The chain joins TRBV11-3 to TRBJ2-7; possibly TRBD2 for D (5 bases). Sequenced sample: peripheral blood. CDR3 in DNA: TGTGCCAGCAGCTTAGGGCGGGCCTCCTACGAGCAGTACTTC. Its protein product is CASSLGRASYEQYF.